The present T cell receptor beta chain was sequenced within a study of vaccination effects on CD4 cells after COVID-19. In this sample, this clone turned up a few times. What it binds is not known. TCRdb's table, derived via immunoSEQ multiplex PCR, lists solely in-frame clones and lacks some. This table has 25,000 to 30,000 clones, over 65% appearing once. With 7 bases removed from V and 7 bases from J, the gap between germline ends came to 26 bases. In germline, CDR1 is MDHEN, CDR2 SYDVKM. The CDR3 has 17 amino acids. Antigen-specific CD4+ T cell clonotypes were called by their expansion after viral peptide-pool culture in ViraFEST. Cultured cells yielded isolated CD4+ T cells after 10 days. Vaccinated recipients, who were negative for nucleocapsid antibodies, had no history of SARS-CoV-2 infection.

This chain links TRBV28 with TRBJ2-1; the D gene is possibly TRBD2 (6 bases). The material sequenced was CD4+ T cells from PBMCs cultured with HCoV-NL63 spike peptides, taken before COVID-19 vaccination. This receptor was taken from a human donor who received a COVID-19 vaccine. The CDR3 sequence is CASIVAGLGGPRNEQFF. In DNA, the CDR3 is TGTGCCAGCATCGTAGCCGGACTGGGGGGTCCGAGGAATGAGCAGTTCTTC.